A selection of T cell receptor beta chains follows, all from one sample in a study of T cells in Graves' hyperthyroidism and ophthalmopathy. TCRdb reprocessed the multiplex PCR reads via MiXCR and lists one record per CDR3 protein. The sample has hundreds of thousands of distinct CDR3 sequences; approximately 25% are singletons. Sequenced input: blood. These receptors were collected from a woman younger than 45 with Graves' ophthalmopathy. The CDR3 runs from the conserved cysteine through the conserved F or W.

V: TRBV7-7; J: TRBJ2-7; length: 15; CDR3: CASSLGVGEVDEQYF
V: TRBV20-1; J: TRBJ2-7; length: 13; CDR3: CSARLDRVFEQYF
V: TRBV6-1; J: TRBJ1-1; length: 10; CDR3: CAKQGREAFF
V: TRBV2; J: TRBJ1-1; length: 14; CDR3: CASSGQGDYSEAFF
V: TRBV7-8; J: TRBJ2-5; length: 13; CDR3: CASSGTPKETQYF
V: TRBV28; J: TRBJ1-3; length: 13; CDR3: CATRQSSGNTIYF
V: TRBV9; J: TRBJ2-7; length: 17; CDR3: CASSVAGTGASGYEQYF
V: TRBV28; J: TRBJ2-7; length: 16; CDR3: CASRDTGTGTSYEQYF
V: TRBV6-1; J: TRBJ1-5; length: 15; CDR3: CASSEQSFSNQPQHF
V: TRBV27; J: TRBJ1-3; length: 14; CDR3: CASSLSTVGNTIYF
V: TRBV12-3/TRBV12-4; J: TRBJ1-5; length: 14; CDR3: CASSRDRASQPQHF
V: TRBV12-3/TRBV12-4; J: TRBJ2-2; length: 15; CDR3: CASSGRQAGTGELFF
V: TRBV12-3/TRBV12-4; J: TRBJ1-1; length: 13; CDR3: CASSLAENTEAFF
V: TRBV19; J: TRBJ2-5; length: 14; CDR3: CASSIGGWKETQYF
V: TRBV12-3/TRBV12-4; J: TRBJ2-1; length: 13; CDR3: CASSFGGGNEQFF
V: TRBV6-2/TRBV6-3; J: TRBJ2-5; length: 15; CDR3: CASAGQAKVKETQYF
V: TRBV18; J: TRBJ2-5; length: 16; CDR3: CASSPRASGGQETQYF
V: TRBV12-3/TRBV12-4; J: TRBJ2-7; length: 14; CDR3: CASSYDRGSHEQYF
V: TRBV19; J: TRBJ1-5; length: 18; CDR3: CASSIRRDARYSNQPQHF
V: TRBV20-1; J: TRBJ2-7; length: 12; CDR3: CSALGQGYEQYF
V: TRBV19; J: TRBJ1-1; length: 15; CDR3: CASTGAGGGWTEAFF
V: TRBV20-1; J: TRBJ2-5; length: 12; CDR3: CSGLSVGETQYF
V: TRBV11-2; J: TRBJ1-6; length: 14; CDR3: CASSLVGRGFPLHF
V: TRBV24-1; J: TRBJ2-2; length: 17; CDR3: CATSDPPGQGKSGELFF
V: TRBV5-1; J: TRBJ2-4; length: 14; CDR3: CASSSNNAKNIQYF
V: TRBV18; J: TRBJ1-2; length: 15; CDR3: CASSEEGGRTYGYTF
V: TRBV6-1; J: TRBJ2-7; length: 13; CDR3: CASRISGVGEQYF
V: TRBV6-1; J: TRBJ2-7; length: 14; CDR3: CASSVREGTYEQYF
V: TRBV7-8; J: TRBJ2-7; length: 15; CDR3: CASSFGGAGGSEQYF